The 22 T cell receptor beta chains reported below all come from one sample, sequenced in a study of blood T cell repertoires in COVID-19. TCRdb's copy holds only in-frame clones and misses some; the assay was immunoSEQ multiplex PCR. The profile shows 80,000 to 95,000 clones, roughly 89% of them singletons. The specimen sequenced was peripheral blood. The source is a man between 50 and 59 years old with active or convalescent COVID-19.

V is TRBV18 and J is TRBJ2-7, with 12 nucleotides matching TRBD1. CDR1 KGHSH and CDR2 LQKENI come from the germline V gene. The V segment lost 4 bases and the J segment 2 bases; nucleotides outside the gene matches: 6. This CDR3 region has 16 residues. The CDR3 sequence is CASSRGTGGATYEQYF. The CDR3 region has the DNA TGTGCCAGCTCACGCGGGACAGGGGGCGCGACCTACGAGCAGTACTTC.

The rearrangement joins TRBV28 to TRBJ1-2; D gene unclear. This CDR3 is built from 14 residues. V was trimmed by 1 base and J by 3 bases, leaving 9 bases between them. The germline V gene encodes CDR1 MDHEN and CDR2 SYDVKM. The CDR3 here is CASSLSSRYYGYTF. The CDR3 DNA reads as TGTGCCAGCAGTTTATCGTCGCGGTACTATGGCTACACCTTC.

The chain links TRBV5-1 to TRBJ1-2; the D is unclear. The CDR3 runs 14 residues. CDR1 and CDR2 (germline): SGHRS, YFSETQ. V was trimmed by 0 bases and J by 4 bases, leaving 10 bases between them. The DNA of the CDR3 is TGCGCCAGCAGCTTGGAGCAGGAGGTCTATGGCTACACCTTC. The encoded protein is CASSLEQEVYGYTF.

The chain has TRBV5-6 and TRBJ1-4; D not resolved. Germline V gene lookup returns CDR1 SGHDT and CDR2 YYEEEE. The CDR3 is 12 amino acids. V was trimmed by 1 base and J by 7 bases, leaving 5 bases between them. This CDR3 reads CASSLSVEKLFF. CDR3 nucleotides: TGTGCCAGCAGCTTGTCGGTTGAAAAACTGTTTTTT.

The V and J genes are TRBV30 and TRBJ1-6; perhaps TRBD1 as D (5 bases). This CDR3 region has 14 residues. From germline, CDR1 is GTSNPN and CDR2 SVGIG (reference sequence). With 3 bases removed from V and 4 bases from J, the gap between germline ends came to 10 bases. The CDR3 region has the DNA TGTGCCTGGAGGTCGGGACTTTATAATTCACCCCTCCACTTT. As protein: CAWRSGLYNSPLHF.

The gene calls are TRBV24-1 and TRBJ1-2; D might be TRBD1 (6 bases). CDR1 KGHDR and CDR2 SFDVKD come from the germline V gene. The CDR3 is made up of 11 amino acids. Between the trimmed V and J ends, which lost 5 bases and 6 bases, there was a span of 6 bases. CDR3 nucleotide sequence: TGTGCCACCAGTGCAGGGGATGGCTACACCTTC. It yields the protein CATSAGDGYTF.

This clone has only a few counts. The chain combines TRBV7-2 with TRBJ2-7, with 9 bases that match TRBD2. V lost 0 bases, J lost 3 bases, and 0 bases stayed unmatched. The CDR3 runs 14 residues. The V gene's germline CDR1 is SGHTA and CDR2 FQGNSA. The CDR3 nucleotides are TGTGCCAGCAGCTTAGCTAGCGGGGGCTACGAGCAGTACTTC. It codes for CASSLASGGYEQYF.

The chain has TRBV11-2 and TRBJ1-1, with 8 bases matching TRBD1. The CDR3 has 14 residues. Germline lookup yields CDR1 SGHAT and CDR2 FQNNGV. With V trimmed by 6 bases and J by 1 base, 4 bases remained unmatched. The CDR3 loop is CASRAGTGNTEAFF. The CDR3 nucleotides are TGTGCCAGCAGGGCCGGGACAGGGAACACTGAAGCTTTCTTT.

The genes are TRBV5-1 and TRBJ2-2; the D gene is possibly TRBD2 (5 bases). The CDR3 totals 14 residues. Per the germline V gene, CDR1 is SGHRS and CDR2 is YFSETQ. V was trimmed by 4 bases and J by 1 base, leaving 8 bases between them. The CDR3 region has the DNA TGCGCCAGCAGCCTCCGGGAGAACACCGGGGAGCTGTTTTTT. Its protein product is CASSLRENTGELFF.

The J gene is TRBJ2-1, the V gene TRBV5-6; 9 bases map to TRBD2. Germline V gene sequence: CDR1 SGHDT, CDR2 YYEEEE. The CDR3 loop spans 16 amino acids. V shed 4 bases, J shed 9 bases, and the junction held 14 bases outside the gene matches. CDR3 coding DNA: TGTGCCAGCAGCCGACGGGGGAGCGGGAGGTTAGGTGAGCAGTTCTTC. Translated: CASSRRGSGRLGEQFF.

This clone was observed a single time. The chain combines TRBV19 with TRBJ2-7; 9 bases are a match to TRBD1. The CDR3 runs 14 residues. V was pared by 6 bases and J by 7 bases, with 10 bases of the junction left unmatched. CDR1 is LNHDA and CDR2 is SQIVND in the germline V gene (reference sequence). The CDR3 loop is CASRSTGTGFEQYF. CDR3 DNA sequence: TGTGCCAGTAGGTCCACCGGGACAGGGTTTGAGCAGTACTTC.

This clone was counted between two and nine times. The chain combines TRBV6-5 with TRBJ2-7; 8 nucleotides line up with TRBD1. CDR1 and CDR2 (germline): MNHEY, SVGAGI. V was pared by 6 bases and J by 4 bases, with 8 bases of the junction left unmatched. CDR3 length: 14 amino acids. The CDR3 coding sequence is TGTGCCAGCAGCCGAACAGGGGGGTCTTACGAGCAGTACTTC. Its protein is CASSRTGGSYEQYF.

The chain uses TRBV9 and TRBJ2-1, with unresolved D. The CDR3 spans 15 residues. The V and J ends lost 2 bases and 7 bases respectively, with 16 bases between them. The germline CDR1 and CDR2 sequences are SGDLS and YYNGEE. Here the CDR3 DNA reads TGTGCCAGCAGCGTCCCTCTAGGAGATTTGAATGAGCAGTTCTTC. It encodes CASSVPLGDLNEQFF.

The rearrangement links TRBV7-5 to TRBJ1-3; TRBD1, the D gene given by the table, was not confirmed from the DNA. TRBV7-5 is flagged as a pseudogene. The CDR3 contains 12 residues. CDR3 in amino acids: CAKTGNGNTIYF. The CDR3 DNA is TGTGCCAAAACAGGGAACGGAAACACCATATATTTT.

The V call is TRBV5-1, the J call TRBJ2-5; possible D gene TRBD2, 7 bases. V was clipped by 6 bases and J by 4 bases, with 22 bases between them. The CDR3 loop spans 16 amino acids. Germline CDR1 reads SGHRS; CDR2 reads YFSETQ. CDR3 nucleotides: TGCGCCAGCACCGCCGGCCGGGGGGCCCTGGGAGAGACCCAGTACTTC. As protein: CASTAGRGALGETQYF.

The CDR3, as DNA: TGCGCCAGCAGCCAACCCGGACAGGGAGAAGAGACCCAGTACTTC. It is translated as CASSQPGQGEETQYF. V gene TRBV4-1 combines with J gene TRBJ2-5, with TRBD1 matching 8 bases. Per germline, CDR1 MGHRA and CDR2 YSYEKL. The trim removed 2 bases at V and 3 bases at J, leaving 5 bases unmatched. The CDR3 contains 15 residues.

CDR3 bases: TGTGCCAGCAGCCGGACAGGGCCCTACAATGAGCAGTTCTTC. Translated: CASSRTGPYNEQFF. The chain has TRBV3-1 (or the pseudogene TRBV3-2) and TRBJ2-1, with 8 bases aligning to TRBD1. V lost 4 bases and J lost 2; bases outside the gene matches: 1. CDR1 is LGHDT and CDR2 is YNNKEL in the germline V gene (reference sequence). CDR3 length: 14 amino acids.

This chain uses TRBV27 with TRBJ1-4; D is ambiguous. Germline loops: CDR1 MNHEY, CDR2 SMNVEV (reference sequence). Trimming removed 3 bases from V and 1 base from J, with 6 bases in between. The CDR3 contains 14 residues. The CDR3 DNA sequence: TGTGCCAGCAGTTTTCCCTTAACTAATGAAAAACTGTTTTTT. Amino acids: CASSFPLTNEKLFF.

This clone was observed a single time. V is TRBV28 and J is TRBJ2-2; unclear D gene. This CDR3 region has 16 residues. The V and J ends lost 2 bases and 4 bases respectively, with 14 bases between them. The germline gives CDR1 MDHEN, CDR2 SYDVKM. CDR3 region: CASSLRIGGTTGELFF. The CDR3 DNA is TGTGCCAGCAGTTTAAGGATCGGCGGAACCACCGGGGAGCTGTTTTTT.

The rearrangement links TRBV28 to TRBJ2-7; TRBD1 matches at 7 bases. Germline assignment: CDR1 MDHEN and CDR2 SYDVKM. The CDR3 spans 14 residues. V was clipped by 4 bases and J by 0 bases; unmatched bases: 3. CDR3 residues: CASSSSGGSYEQYF. Here the CDR3 DNA reads TGTGCCAGCAGTTCCTCAGGGGGCTCCTACGAGCAGTACTTC.

The rearrangement uses TRBV27 and TRBJ2-1, with D possibly being TRBD2 (6 bases). The V end lost 1 base, the J end lost 7 bases, and 14 bases lay between the germline ends. The CDR3 has 15 residues. CDR1 and CDR2 from the germline V gene are MNHEY and SMNVEV (reference sequence). The CDR3 sequence: CASSLWGDRGNEQFF. The CDR3 DNA sequence: TGTGCCAGCAGTTTATGGGGGGACCGCGGGAATGAGCAGTTCTTC.

This sequence joins TRBV3-1 (or the pseudogene TRBV3-2) and TRBJ1-6, with D possibly TRBD1 on 5 matching bases. The germline V gene encodes CDR1 LGHDT and CDR2 YNNKEL (reference sequence). V dropped 0 bases and J dropped 7 bases, with 7 bases sitting between them. The CDR3 sequence is 14 residues long. DNA of the CDR3: TGTGCCAGCAGCCAAGAGGCAGGGAATTCACCCCTCCACTTT. Its translation: CASSQEAGNSPLHF.